This record covers a single T cell receptor beta chain. Antigen specificity is unknown. One end of the junction does not line up with germline, which may come from a read error. This sample stems from a study of T cell responses to AZD1222 COVID-19 vaccine. Study results and limitations: In the spike-specific TCR repertoire, nearly half reportedly target unmutated variant regions.

Produced via immunoSEQ multiplex PCR; TCRdb's table is partial and in-frame only. The sample records about 86,000 clones, approximately 89% being singletons. The CDR3 runs to 14 residues. Per germline, CDR1 MGHRA and CDR2 YSYEKL. V is TRBV4-1 and J is TRBJ1-6; D unclear. The sample in question was peripheral blood, obtained 28 days after the second AZD1222 dose. The sequence was collected from an adult who received the AZD1222 COVID-19 vaccine. CDR3 sequence reads: CASSQDLRSTLRLF. Written as DNA, the CDR3 is TGCGCCAGCAGCCAAGATTTGAGGAGCACCTTACGGTTATTT.